A single sample is the source of the 20 T cell receptor beta chains below, sequenced in a study of cytomegalovirus exposure and HLA in healthy donors. The PCR was carried out with 60 Vbeta primers and 13 Jbeta primers. Using immunoSEQ multiplex PCR, the repertoire was profiled, and TCRdb retains in-frame clones only, with some absent. The profile shows some 95,000 clones, approximately 69% of them singletons. The specimen was PBMCs. The receptors here all came from a female donor in good health and CMV-seronegative.

The genes are TRBV9 and TRBJ2-3, with D uncertain. CDR3 size: 16 residues. CDR1 and CDR2 (germline): SGDLS, YYNGEE. Deletions cut 4 bases from V and 5 bases from J, with 20 bases between. The CDR3 DNA follows: TGTGCCAGCAGCCCCCGAACAGATCCAGAAGGAGATACGCAGTATTTT. It yields the protein CASSPRTDPEGDTQYF.

The chain employs TRBV6-5 and TRBJ2-3; 7 nucleotides line up with TRBD1. The CDR3 sequence is 13 residues long. Germline lookup yields CDR1 MNHEY and CDR2 SVGAGI. J gave up 11 bases and V 5 bases, and 10 bases lay outside the gene matches. The CDR3 here is CASSTSGTAEQYF. The DNA for the CDR3 is TGTGCCAGCAGTACGTCCGGGACAGCGGAGCAGTATTTT.

This rearrangement joins TRBV9 to TRBJ1-1; the match to TRBD1 covers 9 bases. Germline trimming cut 5 bases from V and 1 base from J; bases unmatched to any gene: 9. The length of the CDR3 is 16 residues. Germline loops: CDR1 SGDLS, CDR2 YYNGEE. CDR3 loop: CASSCRDRDWNTEAFF. The CDR3 DNA reads TGTGCCAGCAGTTGCCGGGACAGGGATTGGAACACTGAAGCTTTCTTT.

This clone was seen a few times. This chain joins TRBV6-1 and TRBJ1-2; tentatively, D is TRBD1 (6 bases). Germline V gives CDR1 MNHNS, CDR2 SASEGT. The CDR3 has 16 amino acids. The V end lost 4 bases, the J end lost 4 bases, and 19 bases lay between the germline ends. DNA for the CDR3: TGTGCCAGCAGTGTACTCCAGGGGACGACTCCCTATGGCTACACCTTC. Its protein product is CASSVLQGTTPYGYTF.

The J gene is TRBJ2-7, the V gene TRBV10-3; 7 bases fit TRBD1. Germline V gene data show CDR1 as ENHRY and CDR2 as SYGVKD. This CDR3 spans 14 amino acids. The junction had 2 bases not matched to a gene; V was cut back by 1 base and J by 2 bases. The chain's CDR3 is CAISELGQAYEQYF. The DNA of the CDR3 is TGTGCCATCAGTGAGTTAGGACAGGCCTACGAGCAGTACTTC.

There are a few counts of this clone. V gene TRBV18 combines with J gene TRBJ1-1; D is unresolved. Deletions cut 3 bases from V and 6 bases from J, with 14 bases between. The length of the CDR3 is 14 residues. Per germline, CDR1 KGHSH and CDR2 LQKENI. The DNA of the CDR3 is TGTGCCAGCTCACCCCGAACCGAGATCGCTGAAGCTTTCTTT. It codes for CASSPRTEIAEAFF.

This clone has more than one count but fewer than ten. J is TRBJ2-4 and V is TRBV5-6; tentative D call: TRBD1 (6 bases). The CDR3 extends over 12 amino acids. Looked up from germline, CDR1 is SGHDT and CDR2 is YYEEEE. Deletions cut 3 bases from V and 8 bases from J, with 9 bases between. The CDR3 bases are TGTGCCAGCAGCTCAGGGGTCCACATTCAGTACTTC. Protein product: CASSSGVHIQYF.

This clone was picked up a small number of times. CDR3 region: CASSLRPAMTGTNTEAFF. The CDR3 bases are TGTGCCAGCAGCTTAAGGCCCGCGATGACAGGGACTAACACTGAAGCTTTCTTT. The chain couples TRBV7-6 to TRBJ1-1, with TRBD1 matching 7 bases. This CDR3 has 18 amino acids. Looked up from germline, CDR1 is SGHVS and CDR2 is FNYEAQ. V was clipped by 2 bases and J by 2 bases; unmatched bases: 14.

The gene calls are TRBV7-2 and TRBJ2-7; D unresolved. The V end was cut by 4 bases, the J end by 2 bases, with 3 bases between. The CDR3 totals 11 residues. In germline, CDR1 is SGHTA, CDR2 FQGNSA. CDR3 DNA: TGTGCCAGCAGCTCCACCTACGAGCAGTACTTC. Its translation is CASSSTYEQYF.

The J gene is TRBJ1-3, the V gene TRBV4-1; TRBD1 matches at 9 bases. There are 16 residues in the CDR3. After removal of 3 bases from V and 2 bases from J, the junction contained 5 bases not matched to a gene. The V gene's germline CDR1 is MGHRA and CDR2 YSYEKL. The CDR3 is CASSHVTGGAGNTIYF. DNA for the CDR3: TGCGCCAGCAGCCACGTTACAGGGGGCGCTGGAAACACCATATATTTT.

The J gene is TRBJ2-7, the V gene TRBV5-1, with TRBD2 matching over 7 bases. This CDR3 is 14 amino acids long. The germline CDR1 and CDR2 sequences are SGHRS and YFSETQ. V lost 7 bases to trimming and J lost 5 bases; unmatched junction nucleotides: 12. The CDR3 protein is CASRDRAGADEQYF. The CDR3 DNA follows: TGCGCCAGCCGGGATCGGGCGGGAGCGGACGAGCAGTACTTC.

The gene calls are TRBV7-9 and TRBJ1-6, with D unresolved. Germline-derived CDR1 and CDR2 are SEHNR and FQNEAQ (reference sequence). Trimming left V 1 base short and J 14 bases short, with 18 bases between. CDR3 length equals 15 residues. The CDR3 nucleotides are TGTGCCAGCAGCTTAGAGCCTACCGGTGGTACGGCCCTCCACTTT. It translates to CASSLEPTGGTALHF.

The chain has TRBV5-6 and TRBJ2-1; D might be TRBD2 (6 bases). V lost 7 bases to trimming and J lost 4 bases, with 15 bases between them. The CDR3 sequence is 14 residues long. The V gene's germline CDR1 is SGHDT and CDR2 YYEEEE. The CDR3 DNA is TGTGCCAGCTTCCGGGAGAGACGGTACAATGAGCAGTTCTTC. As protein: CASFRERRYNEQFF.

V and J are TRBV5-6 and TRBJ2-7; TRBD1 agrees at 7 bases. V lost 4 bases, J lost 0 bases, and 4 bases stayed unmatched. There are 14 residues in the CDR3. Germline CDR1 and CDR2: SGHDT and YYEEEE. The CDR3 DNA sequence: TGTGCCAGCAGCACGCGACAGGGCTCCTACGAGCAGTACTTC. Encoded protein: CASSTRQGSYEQYF.

The chain links TRBV29-1 to TRBJ2-1; possible D gene TRBD1, 6 bases. The CDR3 covers 12 residues. CDR1 and CDR2 (germline): SQVTM, ANQGSEA. Trimming took off 3 bases at V and 5 bases at J, with 8 bases between the two ends. The CDR3 protein is CSVDWTDNEQFF. The CDR3 nucleotides read TGCAGCGTTGATTGGACAGACAATGAGCAGTTCTTC.

This chain joins TRBV6-5 and TRBJ2-2; 10 bases align to TRBD2. With 6 bases clipped from V and 4 bases from J, the junction kept 5 bases outside the gene matches. Germline assignment: CDR1 MNHEY and CDR2 SVGAGI. CDR3 length equals 15 residues. The CDR3 region has the DNA TGTGCCAGCAGCGGGACTAGCGACATCACCGGGGAGCTGTTTTTT. This translates into CASSGTSDITGELFF.

This chain connects TRBV7-9 to TRBJ2-7; TRBD2 matches at 10 bases. CDR1 and CDR2 from the germline V gene are SEHNR and FQNEAQ (reference sequence). The CDR3 covers 17 residues. Here the CDR3 DNA reads TGTGCGACGCAGCACCTTGTAGCGGGGGGAAGGAGCTACGAGCAGTACTTC. Its translation is CATQHLVAGGRSYEQYF. The variable domain in full, with the rest retrieved from reference TRBV7-9 and TRBJ2-7, is DTGVSQNPRHKITKRGQNVTFRCDPISEHNRLYWYRQTLGQGPEFLTYFQNEAQLEKSRLLSDRFSAERPKGSFSTLEIQRTEQGDSAMYLCATQHLVAGGRSYEQYFGPGTRLTVT.

This clone has a handful of counts. CDR3 DNA: TGCGCCAGCAGCTTGGCACATTTAGCGGGACAGGGTTACAATGAGCAGTTCTTC. This gives the protein CASSLAHLAGQGYNEQFF. The chain recombines TRBV5-1 with TRBJ2-1, with D possibly TRBD1 on 9 matching bases. The CDR3 spans 18 residues. Per germline, CDR1 SGHRS and CDR2 YFSETQ. Trimming took 0 bases from V and 4 from J, leaving 20 bases between them.

This clone was observed a few times. This sequence joins TRBV7-9 and TRBJ2-3, with TRBD2 as a possible D gene (5 bases). The CDR3 covers 13 residues. Germline V gene sequence: CDR1 SEHNR, CDR2 FQNEAQ (reference sequence). V was cut by 5 bases and J by 4 bases, with 10 bases left in between. The CDR3 here is CASSPPSPDTQYF. CDR3 in DNA: TGTGCCAGCAGCCCACCTAGCCCAGATACGCAGTATTTT.

The J gene is TRBJ1-2, the V gene TRBV6-5, with D possibly being TRBD1 (6 bases). The CDR3 runs 16 residues. CDR1 and CDR2 from the germline V gene are MNHEY and SVGAGI. V lost 4 bases and J 7 bases, leaving 22 bases between the germline ends. The CDR3 loop is CASSSPWEGGPGGYTF. The CDR3 coding sequence is TGTGCCAGCAGTTCCCCCTGGGAGGGGGGCCCCGGTGGCTACACCTTC.